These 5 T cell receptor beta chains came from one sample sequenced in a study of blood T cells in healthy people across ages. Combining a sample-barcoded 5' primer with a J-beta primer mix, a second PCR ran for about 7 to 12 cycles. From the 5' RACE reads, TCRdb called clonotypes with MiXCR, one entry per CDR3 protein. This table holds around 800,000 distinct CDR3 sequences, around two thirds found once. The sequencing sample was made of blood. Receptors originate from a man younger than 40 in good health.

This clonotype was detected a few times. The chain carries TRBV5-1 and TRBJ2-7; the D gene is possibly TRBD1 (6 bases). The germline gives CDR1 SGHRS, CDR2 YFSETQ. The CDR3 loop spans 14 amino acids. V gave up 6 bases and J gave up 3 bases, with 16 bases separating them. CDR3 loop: CASTRTDQYYEQYF. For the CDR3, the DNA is TGCGCCAGCACCCGGACAGATCAATACTACGAGCAGTACTTC.

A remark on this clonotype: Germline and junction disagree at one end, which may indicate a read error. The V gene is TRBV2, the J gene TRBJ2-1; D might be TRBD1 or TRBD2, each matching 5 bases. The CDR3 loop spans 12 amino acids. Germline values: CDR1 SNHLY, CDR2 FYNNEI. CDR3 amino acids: CAHLGVGNEQFF. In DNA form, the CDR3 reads TGCGCCCACCTGGGGGTCGGGAATGAGCAGTTCTTC.

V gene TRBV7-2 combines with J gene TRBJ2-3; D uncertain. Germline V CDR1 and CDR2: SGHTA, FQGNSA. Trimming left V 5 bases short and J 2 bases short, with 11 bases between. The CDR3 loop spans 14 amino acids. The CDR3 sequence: CASSQPDNTDTQYF. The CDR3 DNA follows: TGTGCCAGCAGCCAACCGGATAACACAGATACGCAGTATTTT.

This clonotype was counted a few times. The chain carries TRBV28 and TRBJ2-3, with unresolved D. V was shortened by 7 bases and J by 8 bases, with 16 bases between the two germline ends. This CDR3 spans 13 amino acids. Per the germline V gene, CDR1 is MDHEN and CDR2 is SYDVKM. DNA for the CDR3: TGTGCCAGCAACAATCCATCGGTGGGTACGCAGTATTTT. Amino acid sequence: CASNNPSVGTQYF.

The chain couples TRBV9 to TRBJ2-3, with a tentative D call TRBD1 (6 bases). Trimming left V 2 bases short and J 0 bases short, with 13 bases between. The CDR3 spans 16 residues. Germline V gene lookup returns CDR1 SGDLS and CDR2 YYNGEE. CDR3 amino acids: CASSVYRDISTDTQYF. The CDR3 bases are TGTGCCAGCAGCGTCTACAGGGATATTAGCACAGATACGCAGTATTTT.